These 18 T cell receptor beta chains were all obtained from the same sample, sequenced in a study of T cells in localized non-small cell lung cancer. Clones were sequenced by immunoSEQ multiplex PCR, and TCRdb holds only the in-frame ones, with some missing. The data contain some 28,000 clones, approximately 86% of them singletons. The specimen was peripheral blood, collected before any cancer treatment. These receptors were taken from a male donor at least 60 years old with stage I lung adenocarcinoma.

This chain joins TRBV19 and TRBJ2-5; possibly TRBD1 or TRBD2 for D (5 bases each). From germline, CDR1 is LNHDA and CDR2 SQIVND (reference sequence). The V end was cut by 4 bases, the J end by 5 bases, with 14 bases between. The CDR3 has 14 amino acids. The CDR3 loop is CASSTRIEGETQYF. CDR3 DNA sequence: TGTGCCAGTAGTACCCGGATCGAGGGGGAGACCCAGTACTTC. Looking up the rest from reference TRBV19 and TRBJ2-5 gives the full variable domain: DGGITQSPKYLFRKEGQNVTLSCEQNLNHDAMYWYRQDPGQGLRLIYYSQIVNDFQKGDIAEGYSVSREKKESFPLTVTSAQKNPTAFYLCASSTRIEGETQYFGPGTRLLVL.

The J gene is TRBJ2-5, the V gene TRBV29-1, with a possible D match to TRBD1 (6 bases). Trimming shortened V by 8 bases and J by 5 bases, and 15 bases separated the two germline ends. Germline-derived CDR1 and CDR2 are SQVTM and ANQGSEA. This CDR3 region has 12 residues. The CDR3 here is CSTSTGSETQYF. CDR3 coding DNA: TGCAGCACGTCTACAGGGTCGGAGACCCAGTACTTC. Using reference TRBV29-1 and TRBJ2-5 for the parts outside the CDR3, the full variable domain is SAVISQKPSRDICQRGTSLTIQCQVDSQVTMMFWYRQQPGQSLTLIATANQGSEATYESGFVIDKFPISRPNLTFSTLTVSNMSPEDSSIYLCSTSTGSETQYFGPGTRLLVL.

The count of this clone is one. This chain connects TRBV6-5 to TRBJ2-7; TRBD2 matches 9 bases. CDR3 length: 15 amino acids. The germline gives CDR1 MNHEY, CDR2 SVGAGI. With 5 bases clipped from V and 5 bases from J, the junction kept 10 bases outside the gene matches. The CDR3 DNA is TGTGCCAGCAGTGTAAGGCTAGCGGGGTCGCACGAGCAGTACTTC. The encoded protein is CASSVRLAGSHEQYF.

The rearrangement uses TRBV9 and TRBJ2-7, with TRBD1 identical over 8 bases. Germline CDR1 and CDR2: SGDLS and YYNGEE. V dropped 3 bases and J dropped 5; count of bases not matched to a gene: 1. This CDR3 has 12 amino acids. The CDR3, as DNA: TGTGCCAGCAGCGAGACAGGGGACGAGCAGTACTTC. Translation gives CASSETGDEQYF.

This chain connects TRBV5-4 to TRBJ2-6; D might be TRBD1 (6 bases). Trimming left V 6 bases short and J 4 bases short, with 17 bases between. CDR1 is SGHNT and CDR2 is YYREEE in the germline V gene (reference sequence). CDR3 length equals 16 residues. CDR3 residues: CASNPGAGAGANVLTF. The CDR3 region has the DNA TGTGCCAGCAACCCCGGGGCAGGGGCCGGGGCCAACGTCCTGACTTTC.

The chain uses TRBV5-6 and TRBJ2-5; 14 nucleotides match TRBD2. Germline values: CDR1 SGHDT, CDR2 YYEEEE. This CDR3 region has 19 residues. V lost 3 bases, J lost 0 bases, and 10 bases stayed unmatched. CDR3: CASSSAGGLAGGYQETQYF. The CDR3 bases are TGTGCCAGCAGCTCCGCGGGCGGACTAGCGGGGGGTTACCAAGAGACCCAGTACTTC.

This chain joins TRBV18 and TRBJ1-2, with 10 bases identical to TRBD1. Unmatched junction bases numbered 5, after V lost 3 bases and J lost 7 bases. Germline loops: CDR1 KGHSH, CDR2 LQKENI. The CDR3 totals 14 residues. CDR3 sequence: CASSPGQGFRGYTF. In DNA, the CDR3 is TGTGCCAGCTCACCGGGACAGGGGTTTCGTGGCTACACCTTC. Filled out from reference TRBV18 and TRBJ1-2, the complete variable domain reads NAGVMQNPRHLVRRRGQEARLRCSPMKGHSHVYWYRQLPEEGLKFMVYLQKENIIDESGMPKERFSAEFPKEGPSILRIQQVVRGDSAAYFCASSPGQGFRGYTFGSGTRLTVV.

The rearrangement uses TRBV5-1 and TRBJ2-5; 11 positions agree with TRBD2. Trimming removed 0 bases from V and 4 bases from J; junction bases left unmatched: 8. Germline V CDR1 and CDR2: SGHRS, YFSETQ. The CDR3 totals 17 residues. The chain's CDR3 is CASSLGSLAGGTETQYF. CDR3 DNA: TGCGCCAGCAGCTTGGGGTCGCTAGCGGGGGGCACAGAGACCCAGTACTTC.

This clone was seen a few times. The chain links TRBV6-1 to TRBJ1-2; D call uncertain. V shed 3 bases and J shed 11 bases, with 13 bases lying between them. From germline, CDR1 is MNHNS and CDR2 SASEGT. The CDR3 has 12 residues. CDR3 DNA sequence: TGTGCCAGCAGTGAGGTCCCGGGGTTGTACACCTTC. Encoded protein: CASSEVPGLYTF.

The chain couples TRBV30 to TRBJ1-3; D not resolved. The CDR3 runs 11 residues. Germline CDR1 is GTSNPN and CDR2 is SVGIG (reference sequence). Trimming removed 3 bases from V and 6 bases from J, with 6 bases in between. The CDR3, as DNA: TGTGCCTGGAGCCCTACAAACACCATATATTTT. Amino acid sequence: CAWSPTNTIYF.

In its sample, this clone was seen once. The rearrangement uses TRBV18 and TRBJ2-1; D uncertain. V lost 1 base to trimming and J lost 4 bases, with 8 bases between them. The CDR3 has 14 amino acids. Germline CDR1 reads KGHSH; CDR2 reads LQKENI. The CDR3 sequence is CASSPQAGYNEQFF. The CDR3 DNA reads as TGTGCCAGCTCACCACAGGCAGGATACAATGAGCAGTTCTTC.

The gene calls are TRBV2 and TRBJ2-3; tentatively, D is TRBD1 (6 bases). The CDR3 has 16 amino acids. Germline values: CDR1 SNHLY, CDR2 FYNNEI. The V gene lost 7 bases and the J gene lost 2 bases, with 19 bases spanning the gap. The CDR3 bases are TGTGCCAGCACTTCCTCAGGGGCTAGGACCACAGATACGCAGTATTTT. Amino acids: CASTSSGARTTDTQYF.

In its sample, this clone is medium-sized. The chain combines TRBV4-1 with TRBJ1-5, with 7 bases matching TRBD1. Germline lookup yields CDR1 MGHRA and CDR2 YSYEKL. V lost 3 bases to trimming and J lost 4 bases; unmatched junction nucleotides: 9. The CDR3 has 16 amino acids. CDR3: CASSQDYRGSNQPQHF. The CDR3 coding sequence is TGCGCCAGCAGCCAGGACTACAGGGGATCGAATCAGCCCCAGCATTTT.

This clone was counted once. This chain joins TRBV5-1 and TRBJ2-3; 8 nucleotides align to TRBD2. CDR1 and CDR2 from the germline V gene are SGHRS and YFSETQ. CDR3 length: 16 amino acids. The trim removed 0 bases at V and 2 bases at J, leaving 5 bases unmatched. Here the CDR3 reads CASSLVPAGVTDTQYF. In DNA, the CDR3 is TGCGCCAGCAGCTTGGTCCCAGCGGGGGTCACAGATACGCAGTATTTT.

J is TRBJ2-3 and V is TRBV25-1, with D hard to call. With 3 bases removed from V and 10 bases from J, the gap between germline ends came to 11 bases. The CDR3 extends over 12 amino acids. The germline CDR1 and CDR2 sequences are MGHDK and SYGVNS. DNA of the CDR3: TGTGCCAGCAGTGATATAAGGGTCGCGCAGTATTTT. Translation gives CASSDIRVAQYF.

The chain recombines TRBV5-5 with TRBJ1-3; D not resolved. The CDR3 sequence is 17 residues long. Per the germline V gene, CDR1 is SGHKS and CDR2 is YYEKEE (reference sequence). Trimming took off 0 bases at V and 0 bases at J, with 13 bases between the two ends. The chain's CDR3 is CASSLAWTEASGNTIYF. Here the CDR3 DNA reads TGTGCCAGCAGCTTGGCATGGACGGAAGCCTCTGGAAACACCATATATTTT.

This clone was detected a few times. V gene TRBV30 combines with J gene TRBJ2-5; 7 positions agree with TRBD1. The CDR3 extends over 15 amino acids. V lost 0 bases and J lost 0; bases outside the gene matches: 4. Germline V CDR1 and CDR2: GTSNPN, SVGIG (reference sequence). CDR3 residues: CAWSVGGSYQETQYF. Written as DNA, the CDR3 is TGTGCCTGGAGTGTAGGGGGCTCGTACCAAGAGACCCAGTACTTC.

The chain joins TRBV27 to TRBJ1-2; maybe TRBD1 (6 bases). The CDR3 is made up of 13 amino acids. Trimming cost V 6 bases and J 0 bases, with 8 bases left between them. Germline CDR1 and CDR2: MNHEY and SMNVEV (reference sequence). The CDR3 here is CASSRQANYGYTF. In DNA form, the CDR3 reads TGTGCCAGCAGCAGACAGGCTAACTATGGCTACACCTTC.